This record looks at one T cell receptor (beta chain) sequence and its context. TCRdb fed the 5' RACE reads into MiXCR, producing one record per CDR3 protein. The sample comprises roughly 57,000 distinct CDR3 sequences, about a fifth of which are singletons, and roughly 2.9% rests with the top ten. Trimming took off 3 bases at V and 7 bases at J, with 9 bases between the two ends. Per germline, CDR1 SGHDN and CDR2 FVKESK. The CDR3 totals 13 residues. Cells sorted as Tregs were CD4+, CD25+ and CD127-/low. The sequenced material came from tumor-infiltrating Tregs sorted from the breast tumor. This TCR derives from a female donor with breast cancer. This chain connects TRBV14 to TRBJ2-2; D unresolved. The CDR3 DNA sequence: TGTGCCAGCAGCCAGAAGGTGTTCGGGGAGCTGTTTTTT. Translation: CASSQKVFGELFF.